This TCR beta chain was captured in a study of OX40 agonist ivuxolimab in advanced cancers. Whole-study context: Around 40% of patients had received prior checkpoint inhibitor therapy.

Study conclusions and caveats: Patients who responded partially at 0.1-3.0 mg/kg showed clonal expansion ranking among the lowest.

TCRdb's copy holds only in-frame clones and misses some; the assay was immunoSEQ multiplex PCR. Found here are about 36,000 clones, about 80% of them singletons; the top ten hold around 20%. Trimming cost V 6 bases and J 3 bases, with 5 bases left between them. The germline CDR1 and CDR2 sequences are MNHNS and SASEGT. This CDR3 has 11 amino acids. Concerning this clone itself: Its antigen is unknown.

The sample consisted of CD4+ or CD8+ T cells sorted from blood, taken in a trial of the OX40 agonist ivuxolimab. The chain employs TRBV6-1 and TRBJ1-1; tentatively, D is TRBD1 (5 bases). The TCR sequence derives from an adult with an advanced solid tumor such as melanoma, head and neck, liver or kidney cancer. The CDR3 loop is CASRGDTEAFF. In DNA, the CDR3 is TGTGCCAGCAGGGGGGACACTGAAGCTTTCTTT.